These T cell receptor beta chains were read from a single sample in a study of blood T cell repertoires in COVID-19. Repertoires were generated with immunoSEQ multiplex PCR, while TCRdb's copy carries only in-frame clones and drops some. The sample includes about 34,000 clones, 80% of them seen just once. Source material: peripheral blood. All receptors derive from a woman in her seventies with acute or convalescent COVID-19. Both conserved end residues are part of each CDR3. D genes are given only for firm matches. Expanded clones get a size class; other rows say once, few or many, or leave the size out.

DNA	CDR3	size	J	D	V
TGTGCCACCGATCCCCCTAGAGCTTTCTTT	CATDPPRAFF	few	TRBJ1-1	-	TRBV21-1
TGCGCCAGCAGCCCGGTTGGGCCTACAGATACGCAGTATTTT	CASSPVGPTDTQYF	-	TRBJ2-3	-	TRBV5-1
TGTGCCAGCAGCGTGACTAGCGGGGGAATGGCTACGCAGTATTTT	CASSVTSGGMATQYF	-	TRBJ2-3	TRBD2	TRBV9
TGTGCCAGCAGCCAAACAGGGATCAATCAGCCCCAGCATTTT	CASSQTGINQPQHF	-	TRBJ1-5	-	TRBV14
TGTGCCAGCAGCTCCGAACCAAGACTAGCGGGGGGGAAGACCCAGTACTTC	CASSSEPRLAGGKTQYF	-	TRBJ2-5	TRBD2	TRBV5-4
TGCGCCAGCAGCCAACTAGGGACAGGAGAAAACATTCAGTACTTC	CASSQLGTGENIQYF	-	TRBJ2-4	TRBD1	TRBV4-1
TGTGCCAGCGCACCTCAGAGCGGGAGGTGGGGAGATACGCAGTATTTT	CASAPQSGRWGDTQYF	-	TRBJ2-3	TRBD2	TRBV9
TGTGCCAGCAGCTTATCGGGGGGGGCCGCGGTAGAGCAGTTCTTC	CASSLSGGAAVEQFF	once	TRBJ2-1	TRBD2	TRBV11-3
TGTGCCACCACTAGCGGGGCCAGGAAAGAGACCCAGTACTTC	CATTSGARKETQYF	-	TRBJ2-5	TRBD2	TRBV19
TGTGCCACATTGCGGGGGGGCACAGATACGCAGTATTTT	CATLRGGTDTQYF	once	TRBJ2-3	TRBD2	TRBV15
TGTGCCAGCAGTTTAGACAGGGCGGTAGATACGCAGTATTTT	CASSLDRAVDTQYF	-	TRBJ2-3	TRBD1	TRBV27
TGTGCCAGCAGTCCATTGGGGGGGGACACCGACGAGCAGTACTTC	CASSPLGGDTDEQYF	-	TRBJ2-7	-	TRBV6-5
TGTGCCAGCAGCGCCCAGGGACTTAGCAATCAGCCCCAGCATTTT	CASSAQGLSNQPQHF	once	TRBJ1-5	-	TRBV5-4
TGCGCCAGCAGCCCAGGACTAGCGGGGGGGGCCAGGTCCTACGAGCAGTACTTC	CASSPGLAGGARSYEQYF	-	TRBJ2-7	TRBD2	TRBV5-1
TGTGCCAGCAGTTTACTTACTAGCGGGAGGAGGACCTACGAGCAGTACTTC	CASSLLTSGRRTYEQYF	-	TRBJ2-7	TRBD2	TRBV28
TGTGCCAGCAGCTTGGCAGTTAGCCCAGATACGCAGTATTTT	CASSLAVSPDTQYF	few	TRBJ2-3	-	TRBV5-4
TGTGCCAGCAGCACCCGGACAGGATACAATGAGCAGTTCTTC	CASSTRTGYNEQFF	few	TRBJ2-1	TRBD1	TRBV7-6
TGTGCCAGCAGCCAGGTACAGGGTCATGGCTACACCTTC	CASSQVQGHGYTF	-	TRBJ1-2	-	TRBV3-1/TRBV3-2
TGCGCCAGCAGTGAAAACCCGAGCGGGAGGGCCTCGACTAGCACAGATACGCAGTATTTT	CASSENPSGRASTSTDTQYF	-	TRBJ2-3	TRBD2	TRBV10-2
TGTGCCAGCAGTGAGACAGGGGGTGGAGAAAAACTGTTTTTT	CASSETGGGEKLFF	-	TRBJ1-4	TRBD1	TRBV6-1
TGTGCCAGCAGTTTCCAGAGGAGCTCCTACAATGAGCAGTTCTTC	CASSFQRSSYNEQFF	-	TRBJ2-1	-	TRBV27
TGCGCCAGCAGCTTGGGCAGTGGGGCTGGGGCCCGGGATACGCAGTATTTT	CASSLGSGAGARDTQYF	-	TRBJ2-3	-	TRBV5-1
TGTGCCAGCAGCTTAGTCGGACAGAACGAGCAGTACTTC	CASSLVGQNEQYF	-	TRBJ2-7	-	TRBV11-2
TGTGCCAGCAGTTACTCCAACGGTGAAGCTTTCTTT	CASSYSNGEAFF	-	TRBJ1-1	-	TRBV6-6
TGCAGCGTTCGATCGACGGGATATGGCTACACCTTC	CSVRSTGYGYTF	-	TRBJ1-2	-	TRBV29-1
TGCGCCAGCAGGATCTTGGACAGGGCGGGTGGCTACACCTTC	CASRILDRAGGYTF	-	TRBJ1-2	TRBD1	TRBV5-1
TGCAGCGTTATTCCCCACGACTCAATTAACTATGGCTACACCTTC	CSVIPHDSINYGYTF	few	TRBJ1-2	-	TRBV29-1
TGTGCCAGCAGCCAATCCGGGACAGAAAATGAAAAACTGTTTTTT	CASSQSGTENEKLFF	-	TRBJ1-4	TRBD1	TRBV5-6
TGTGCCAGCAGCCAACCCTCAGGGCGGTTGAATGAAAAACTGTTTTTT	CASSQPSGRLNEKLFF	-	TRBJ1-4	-	TRBV4-2
TGTGCCAGCACTGTGGACAGGGTGTACCAAGAGACCCAGTACTTC	CASTVDRVYQETQYF	-	TRBJ2-5	TRBD1	TRBV2
TGTGCCAGCAGCTTTCTTTCGGGGGGCAGCAATCAGCCCCAGCATTTT	CASSFLSGGSNQPQHF	-	TRBJ1-5	-	TRBV7-8
TGCGCCATCAACGGACCTATATGGGGCCTTCAAGTGACCCAGTACTTC	CAINGPIWGLQVTQYF	-	TRBJ2-5	-	TRBV10-1
TGTGCCACGGAGACCGGGAACACCGGGGAGCTGTTTTTT	CATETGNTGELFF	few	TRBJ2-2	-	TRBV10-3
TGCGCCAGCAGCTTGGTATTGAGGGATGTAAACTATGGCTACACCTTC	CASSLVLRDVNYGYTF	-	TRBJ1-2	-	TRBV5-1
TGTGCCAGTTGTACCGGGACAGGGGGAAACACCATATATTTT	CASCTGTGGNTIYF	-	TRBJ1-3	TRBD1	TRBV6-5
TGTGCCAGCCAGGGAGGGGGTAGCGCCTACGAGCAGTACTTC	CASQGGGSAYEQYF	once	TRBJ2-7	-	TRBV6-5
TGTGCCAGCAGCTCACAGGGGGCCCGCACCGGGGAGCTGTTTTTT	CASSSQGARTGELFF	-	TRBJ2-2	TRBD1	TRBV7-9